What follows are 11 T cell receptor beta chains derived from one specimen sequenced in a study of regulatory T cells in long-lasting Graves disease. In building TCR beta libraries, iRepertoire HTBI primers were used together with Arm-PCR of CDR3 regions. TCRdb processed the multiplex PCR reads anew with MiXCR; each CDR3 protein has one entry. In the table there are 680,000 or so distinct CDR3 sequences, 15% to 20% of which are singletons. The time point denotes: newly diagnosed GD, antithyroid drugs for less than 3 months. The TCR library was prepared using RNA isolated from PBMCs. The sample was also reused in another study, on T cells in Graves' hyperthyroidism and ophthalmopathy.

The input for sequencing was peripheral blood mononuclear cells (PBMCs), taken at new diagnosis, from a patient treated with antithyroid drugs. These receptors originate from a woman under 40 with Graves disease.

In its sample, this clonotype was seen many times. The genes are TRBV7-2 and TRBJ1-5, with D maybe TRBD1 (6 bases). This CDR3 is 14 amino acids long. Germline V CDR1 and CDR2: SGHTA, FQGNSA. V lost 1 base and J lost 6, with 10 bases in between. The CDR3 reads CASSLVRGSQPQHF. Written as DNA, the CDR3 is TGTGCCAGCAGCTTAGTCAGGGGTAGTCAGCCCCAGCATTTT.

The table lists this clonotype with many counts. The gene calls are TRBV6-5 and TRBJ1-1; D is unresolved. The CDR3 is made up of 14 amino acids. The V and J ends lost 3 bases and 2 bases respectively, with 10 bases between them. Germline V lookup: CDR1 MNHEY, CDR2 SVGAGI. The CDR3 is CASSYTEINTEAFF. The CDR3 DNA sequence: TGTGCCAGCAGTTATACAGAAATAAACACTGAAGCTTTCTTT.

This chain uses TRBV28 with TRBJ2-6; either TRBD1 or TRBD2 may supply D (6 bases each). There are 17 residues in the CDR3. The germline V gene encodes CDR1 MDHEN and CDR2 SYDVKM. The ends were cut back, 5 bases at V and 0 bases at J, with 14 bases in the middle. Here the CDR3 reads CASSVGGILSGANVLTF. CDR3 DNA: TGTGCCAGCAGTGTAGGGGGGATTCTCTCTGGGGCCAACGTCCTGACTTTC. Based on the CDR3 plus reference TRBV28 and TRBJ2-6, the full variable domain is DVKVTQSSRYLVKRTGEKVFLECVQDMDHENMFWYRQDPGLGLRLIYFSYDVKMKEKGDIPEGYSVSREKKERFSLILESASTNQTSMYLCASSVGGILSGANVLTFGAGSRLTVL.

This clonotype was counted only a few times. V gene TRBV11-2 combines with J gene TRBJ2-7; 7 nucleotides match TRBD1. Germline V gene sequence: CDR1 SGHAT, CDR2 FQNNGV. The V segment lost 2 bases and the J segment 3 bases; nucleotides outside the gene matches: 7. The CDR3 is 15 residues long. The CDR3 protein is CASSLSGTDGYEQYF. The CDR3 DNA reads as TGTGCCAGCAGCTTATCGGGGACAGATGGCTACGAGCAGTACTTC.

The rearrangement links TRBV7-3 to TRBJ2-7; no clear D gene. This CDR3 spans 14 amino acids. V lost 0 bases, J lost 7 bases, and 13 bases lay in between. Germline CDR1 and CDR2: SGHTA and FQGTGA. This chain's CDR3 is CASSLTPPPGEQYF. In DNA form, the CDR3 reads TGTGCCAGCAGCTTAACCCCTCCCCCCGGGGAGCAGTACTTC. The full variable domain, rest sourced from reference TRBV7-3 and TRBJ2-7, is GAGVSQTPSNKVTEKGKYVELRCDPISGHTALYWYRQSLGQGPEFLIYFQGTGAADDSGLPNDRFFAVRPEGSVSTLKIQRTERGDSAVYLCASSLTPPPGEQYFGPGTRLTVT.

The chain links TRBV3-1 to TRBJ1-4, with a possible D match to TRBD1 (6 bases). Germline V CDR1 and CDR2: LGHDT, YNNKEL (reference sequence). Between the trimmed V and J ends, which lost 2 bases and 3 bases, there was a span of 13 bases. This CDR3 has 16 residues. CDR3 amino acids: CASSQFAGVSNEKLFF. CDR3 coding DNA: TGTGCCAGCAGCCAATTTGCAGGGGTCTCTAATGAAAAACTGTTTTTT.

This clonotype was detected many times. J is TRBJ1-5 and V is TRBV19; no clear D. Looked up from germline, CDR1 is LNHDA and CDR2 is SQIVND (reference sequence). Trimming took 3 bases from V and 2 from J, leaving 11 bases between them. The CDR3 has 15 amino acids. The CDR3, as DNA: TGTGCCAGTAGTATGGCAGCCAGCGGCAATCAGCCCCAGCATTTT. The encoded protein is CASSMAASGNQPQHF.

V and J are TRBV5-8 and TRBJ2-7; TRBD2 matches 8 bases. Per the germline V gene, CDR1 is SGHTS and CDR2 is YDEGEE. V gave up 3 bases and J gave up 4 bases; unmatched junction bases: 12. This CDR3 comprises 16 residues. CDR3 protein: CASSWGGLARGYEQYF. Here the CDR3 DNA reads TGTGCCAGCAGCTGGGGCGGACTAGCTAGGGGGTACGAGCAGTACTTC.

The J gene is TRBJ1-4, the V gene TRBV28; D is uncertain. Germline CDR1 is MDHEN and CDR2 is SYDVKM. The V end lost 7 bases, the J end lost 5 bases, and 17 bases lay between the germline ends. The CDR3 length is 15 residues. As DNA, the CDR3 is TGTGCCAGCAATTTCCTCAGTCTGGGCAATGAAAAACTGTTTTTT. It codes for CASNFLSLGNEKLFF. The full variable domain, completed using reference TRBV28 and TRBJ1-4, is DVKVTQSSRYLVKRTGEKVFLECVQDMDHENMFWYRQDPGLGLRLIYFSYDVKMKEKGDIPEGYSVSREKKERFSLILESASTNQTSMYLCASNFLSLGNEKLFFGSGTQLSVL.

This clonotype was found a few times. The chain combines TRBV12-3 or TRBV12-4 with TRBJ2-1; D is unresolved. The length of the CDR3 is 15 residues. V was pared by 6 bases and J by 0 bases, with 12 bases between. The CDR3 here is CASRPTHSSYNEQFF. The CDR3 bases are TGTGCCAGCAGACCGACGCACAGCTCCTACAATGAGCAGTTCTTC.

This chain joins TRBV6-5 and TRBJ2-4; 7 bases are a match to TRBD1. This CDR3 has 18 residues. V lost 0 bases and J lost 1; bases outside the gene matches: 9. In germline, CDR1 is MNHEY, CDR2 SVGAGI. This chain's CDR3 is CASSYSYRGEGAKNIQYF. CDR3 nucleotide sequence: TGTGCCAGCAGTTACTCCTACAGGGGAGAGGGGGCCAAAAACATTCAGTACTTC.